The T cell receptor (beta chain) described here comes from a study of T cell changes during pregnancy in multiple sclerosis. Germline CDR1 reads LNHDA; CDR2 reads SQIVND (reference sequence). CDR3 size: 13 residues. V lost 7 bases to trimming and J lost 7 bases; unmatched junction nucleotides: 7. The table came from immunoSEQ multiplex PCR; TCRdb's copy has only in-frame clones and leaves some out. The sample has 90,000 to 100,000 clones; 92% are singletons. The starting material was peripheral blood, obtained in the first trimester of pregnancy. This chain connects TRBV19 to TRBJ1-2; 9 bases line up with TRBD1. This TCR was recovered from a female donor with multiple sclerosis, enrolled in a pregnancy study. The CDR3 coding sequence is TGTGCCAGTACCTCCGGGACAGGGTTTGGCTACACCTTC. It codes for CASTSGTGFGYTF.